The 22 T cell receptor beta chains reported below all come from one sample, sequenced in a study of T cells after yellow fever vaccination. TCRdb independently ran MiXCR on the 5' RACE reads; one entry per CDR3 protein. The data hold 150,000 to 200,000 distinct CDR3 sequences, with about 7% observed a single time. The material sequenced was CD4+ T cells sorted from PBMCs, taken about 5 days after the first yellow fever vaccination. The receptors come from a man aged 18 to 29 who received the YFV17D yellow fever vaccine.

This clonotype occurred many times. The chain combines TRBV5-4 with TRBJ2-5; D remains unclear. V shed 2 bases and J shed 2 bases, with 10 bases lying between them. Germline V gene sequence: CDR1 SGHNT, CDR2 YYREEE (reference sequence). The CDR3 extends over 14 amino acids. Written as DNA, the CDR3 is TGTGCCAGCAGCTTACCGATGTTTCAAGAGACCCAGTACTTC. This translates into CASSLPMFQETQYF.

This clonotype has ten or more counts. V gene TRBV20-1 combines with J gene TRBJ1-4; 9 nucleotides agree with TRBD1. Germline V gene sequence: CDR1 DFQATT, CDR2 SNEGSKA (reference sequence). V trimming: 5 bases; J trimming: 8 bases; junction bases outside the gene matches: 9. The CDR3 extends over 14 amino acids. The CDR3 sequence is CSAGQGKGREKLFF. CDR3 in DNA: TGCAGTGCTGGACAGGGGAAGGGTAGGGAAAAACTGTTTTTT.

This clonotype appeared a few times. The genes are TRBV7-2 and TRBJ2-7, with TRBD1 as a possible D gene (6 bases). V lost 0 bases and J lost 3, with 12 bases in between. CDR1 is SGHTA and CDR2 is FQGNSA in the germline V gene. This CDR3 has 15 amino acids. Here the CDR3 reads CASSLAPGRGYEQYV. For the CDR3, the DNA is TGTGCCAGCAGCTTAGCGCCGGGCAGGGGCTACGAGCAGTACGTC.

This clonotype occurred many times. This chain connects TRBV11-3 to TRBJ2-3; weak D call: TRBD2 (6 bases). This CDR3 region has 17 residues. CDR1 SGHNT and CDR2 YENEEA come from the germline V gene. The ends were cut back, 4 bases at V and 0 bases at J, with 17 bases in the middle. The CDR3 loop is CASSSSHSGESTDTQYF. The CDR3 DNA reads TGTGCCAGCAGCTCGTCTCATAGCGGAGAAAGCACAGATACGCAGTATTTT.

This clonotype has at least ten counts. The CDR3 is CASSNTRSPDTQYF. CDR3 bases: TGTGCCAGCAGCAACACTAGGTCCCCAGATACGCAGTATTTT. The rearrangement links TRBV7-9 to TRBJ2-3; D is perhaps TRBD2 (5 bases). The CDR3 totals 14 residues. CDR1 is SEHNR, CDR2 FQNEAQ, per germline (reference sequence). The germline V and J ends were trimmed by 5 bases and 4 bases, with 13 bases remaining between them.

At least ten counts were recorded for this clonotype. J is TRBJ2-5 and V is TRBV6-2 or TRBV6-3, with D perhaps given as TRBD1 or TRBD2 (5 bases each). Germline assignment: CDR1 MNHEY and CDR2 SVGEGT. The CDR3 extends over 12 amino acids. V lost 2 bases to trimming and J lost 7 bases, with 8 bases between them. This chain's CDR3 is CASSYQRGTQYF. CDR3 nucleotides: TGTGCCAGCAGTTACCAGAGGGGGACCCAGTACTTC.

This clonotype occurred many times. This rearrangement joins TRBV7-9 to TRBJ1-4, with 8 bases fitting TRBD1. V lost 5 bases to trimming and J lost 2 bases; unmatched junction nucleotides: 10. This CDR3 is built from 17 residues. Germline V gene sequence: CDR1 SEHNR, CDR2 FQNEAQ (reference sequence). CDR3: CASSPTQGAGTNEKLFF. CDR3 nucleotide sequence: TGTGCCAGCAGCCCTACTCAGGGGGCAGGGACTAATGAAAAACTGTTTTTT.

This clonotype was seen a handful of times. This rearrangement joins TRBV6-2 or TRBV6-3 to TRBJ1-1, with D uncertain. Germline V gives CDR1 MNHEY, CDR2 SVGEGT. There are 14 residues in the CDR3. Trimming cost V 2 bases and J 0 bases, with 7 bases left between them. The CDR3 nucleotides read TGTGCCAGCAGTTACGGCAGAATGAACACTGAAGCTTTCTTT. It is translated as CASSYGRMNTEAFF.

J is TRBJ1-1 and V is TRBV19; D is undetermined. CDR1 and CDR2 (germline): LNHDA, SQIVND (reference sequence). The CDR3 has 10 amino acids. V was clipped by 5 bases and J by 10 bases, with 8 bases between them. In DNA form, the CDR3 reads TGTGCCAGTAGTGGAGGTATAGCTTTCTTT. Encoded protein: CASSGGIAFF.

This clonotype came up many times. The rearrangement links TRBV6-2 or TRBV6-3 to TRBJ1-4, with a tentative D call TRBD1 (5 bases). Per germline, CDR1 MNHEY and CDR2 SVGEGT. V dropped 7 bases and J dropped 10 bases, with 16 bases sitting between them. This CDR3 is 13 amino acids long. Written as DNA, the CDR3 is TGTGCCAGCATCCGAAATTACGGGGGAAAACTGTTTTTT. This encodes CASIRNYGGKLFF.

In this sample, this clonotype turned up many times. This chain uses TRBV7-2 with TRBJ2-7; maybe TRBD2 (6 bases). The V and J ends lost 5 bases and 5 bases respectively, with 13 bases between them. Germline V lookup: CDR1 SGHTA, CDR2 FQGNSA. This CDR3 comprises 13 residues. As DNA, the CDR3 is TGTGCCAGCAGCCCGCGGCGGGGCCACGAGCAGTACTTC. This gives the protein CASSPRRGHEQYF.

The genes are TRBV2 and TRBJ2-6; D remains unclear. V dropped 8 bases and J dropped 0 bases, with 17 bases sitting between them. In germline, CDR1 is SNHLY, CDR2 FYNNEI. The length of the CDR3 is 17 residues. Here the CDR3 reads CASRGGEGSSGANVLTF. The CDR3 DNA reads TGTGCCAGCCGCGGTGGCGAAGGCTCCTCTGGGGCCAACGTCCTGACTTTC.

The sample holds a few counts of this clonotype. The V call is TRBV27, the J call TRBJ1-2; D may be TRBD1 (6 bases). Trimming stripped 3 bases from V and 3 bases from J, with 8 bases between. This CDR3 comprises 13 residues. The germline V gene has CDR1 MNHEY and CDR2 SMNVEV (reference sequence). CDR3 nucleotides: TGTGCCAGCAGTTTCAGGGGCTACTATGGCTACACCTTC. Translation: CASSFRGYYGYTF.

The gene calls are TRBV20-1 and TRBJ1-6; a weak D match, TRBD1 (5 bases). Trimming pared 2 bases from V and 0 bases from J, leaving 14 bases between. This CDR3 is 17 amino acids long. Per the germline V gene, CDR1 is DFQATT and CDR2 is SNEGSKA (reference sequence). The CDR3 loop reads CSARLGGAHSYNSPLHF. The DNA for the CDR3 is TGCAGTGCTAGACTCGGGGGTGCACACTCCTATAATTCACCCCTCCACTTT.

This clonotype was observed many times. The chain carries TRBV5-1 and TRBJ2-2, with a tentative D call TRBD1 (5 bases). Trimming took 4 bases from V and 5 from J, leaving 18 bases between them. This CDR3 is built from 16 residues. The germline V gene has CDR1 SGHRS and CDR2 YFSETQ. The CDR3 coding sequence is TGCGCCAGCAGCCCCCCCGGCAGGGTTCGAACCGGGGAGCTGTTTTTT. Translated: CASSPPGRVRTGELFF.

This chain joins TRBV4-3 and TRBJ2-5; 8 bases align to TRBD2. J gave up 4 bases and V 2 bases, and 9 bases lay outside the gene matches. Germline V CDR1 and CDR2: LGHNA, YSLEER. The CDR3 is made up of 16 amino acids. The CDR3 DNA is TGCGCCAGCAGCCAAAACACGGGGGGGATCTTAGAGACCCAGTACTTC. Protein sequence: CASSQNTGGILETQYF.

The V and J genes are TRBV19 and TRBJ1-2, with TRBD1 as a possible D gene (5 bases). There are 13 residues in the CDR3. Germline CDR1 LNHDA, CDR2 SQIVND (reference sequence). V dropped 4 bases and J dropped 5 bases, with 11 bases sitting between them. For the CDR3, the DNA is TGTGCCAGTAGTAGAGGGACCTTTTATGGCTACACCTTC. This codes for CASSRGTFYGYTF.

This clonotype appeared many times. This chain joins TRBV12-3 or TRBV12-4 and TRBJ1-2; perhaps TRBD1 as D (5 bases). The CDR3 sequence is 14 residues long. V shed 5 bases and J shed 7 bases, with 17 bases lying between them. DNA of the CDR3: TGTGCCAGCAGTCCAGCTAGGGACGTAGCTGGCTACACCTTC. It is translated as CASSPARDVAGYTF.

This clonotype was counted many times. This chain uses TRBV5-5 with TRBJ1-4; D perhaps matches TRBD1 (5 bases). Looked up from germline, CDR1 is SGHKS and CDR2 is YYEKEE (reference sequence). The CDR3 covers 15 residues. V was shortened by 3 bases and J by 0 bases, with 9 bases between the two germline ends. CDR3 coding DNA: TGTGCCAGCAGCTCTGGACAACCAACTAATGAAAAACTGTTTTTT. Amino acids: CASSSGQPTNEKLFF.

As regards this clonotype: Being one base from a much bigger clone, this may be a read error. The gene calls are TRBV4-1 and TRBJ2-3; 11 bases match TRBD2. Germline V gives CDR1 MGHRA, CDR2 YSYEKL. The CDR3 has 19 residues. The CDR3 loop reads CASSQVYSGGALGTDAQYF. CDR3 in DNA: TGCGCCAGCAGCCAAGTCTATAGCGGGGGGGCCCTAGGCACAGATGCGCAGTATTTT.

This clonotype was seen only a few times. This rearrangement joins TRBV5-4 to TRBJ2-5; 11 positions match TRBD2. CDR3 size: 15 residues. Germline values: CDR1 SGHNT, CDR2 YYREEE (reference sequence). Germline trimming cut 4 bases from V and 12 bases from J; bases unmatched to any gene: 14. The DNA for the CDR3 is TGTGCCAGCAGCCCCCAGGGGGCTAGCGGGGGGCCAAAGTACTTC. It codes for CASSPQGASGGPKYF.

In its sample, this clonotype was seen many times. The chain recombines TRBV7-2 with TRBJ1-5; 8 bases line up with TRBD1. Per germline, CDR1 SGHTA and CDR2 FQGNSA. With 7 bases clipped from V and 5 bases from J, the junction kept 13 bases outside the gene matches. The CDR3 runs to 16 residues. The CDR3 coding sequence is TGTGCCAGCACCCCAGGGGGCAGGACCTCATATCAGCCCCAGCATTTT. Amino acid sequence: CASTPGGRTSYQPQHF. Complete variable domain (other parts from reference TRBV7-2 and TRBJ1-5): GAGVSQSPSNKVTEKGKDVELRCDPISGHTALYWYRQSLGQGLEFLIYFQGNSAPDKSGLPSDRFSAERTGGSVSTLTIQRTQQEDSAVYLCASTPGGRTSYQPQHFGDGTRLSIL.